Sequencing of this TCR beta chain was carried out in a study of shared clonotypes between healthy human individuals. Study background: Donor ages ranged 18 to 49 years: a couple of women, three men. Regarding the study as a whole: Clonotypes shared by all four sorted-subset donors had higher generation probabilities than non-shared clonotypes. The study found about 5% of naive CD4 clonotypes shared across a handful of donors.

Germline loops: CDR1 SGHDN, CDR2 FVKESK. Trimming removed 6 bases at V and 0 bases at J, with 9 bases between. The CDR3 is made up of 14 amino acids. Assay used: immunoSEQ multiplex PCR; TCRdb lists only in-frame clones, some missing. The repertoire consists of around 1.9 million clones, with 85% to 95% occurring once and the leading ten covering 1.5% to 2%. To note about this clone: Its specificity is not known.

Naive CD8 populations comprised CD45RO-negative cells positively selected for CCR7, excluding terminally differentiated effector memory CD45RA+ cells. Sequences were obtained from naive CD8+ T cells from PBMCs. The chain links TRBV14 to TRBJ1-5; no clear D. This TCR derives from a man between 18 and 29 years old in good health. Some clones in this sample may be carry-over from other donors' samples. This CDR3 is CASRERCSNQPQHF. CDR3 bases: TGTGCCAGCAGAGAGAGGTGTAGCAATCAGCCCCAGCATTTT.